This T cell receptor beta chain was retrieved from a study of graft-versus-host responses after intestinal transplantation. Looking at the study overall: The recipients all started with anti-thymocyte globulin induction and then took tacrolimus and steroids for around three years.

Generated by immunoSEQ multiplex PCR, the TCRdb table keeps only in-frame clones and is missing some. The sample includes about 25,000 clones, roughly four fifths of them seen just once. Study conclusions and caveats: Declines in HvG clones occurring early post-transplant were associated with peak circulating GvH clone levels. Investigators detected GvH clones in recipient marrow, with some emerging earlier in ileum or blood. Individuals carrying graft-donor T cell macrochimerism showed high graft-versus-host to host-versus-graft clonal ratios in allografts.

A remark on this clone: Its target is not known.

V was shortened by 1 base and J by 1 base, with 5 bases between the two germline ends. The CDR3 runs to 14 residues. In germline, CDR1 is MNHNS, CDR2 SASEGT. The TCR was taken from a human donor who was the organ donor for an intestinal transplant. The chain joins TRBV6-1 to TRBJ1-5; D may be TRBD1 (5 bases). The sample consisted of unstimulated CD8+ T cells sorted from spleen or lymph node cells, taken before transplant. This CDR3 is CASSEGGSNQPQHF. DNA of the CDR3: TGTGCCAGCAGTGAAGGGGGCAGCAATCAGCCCCAGCATTTT.